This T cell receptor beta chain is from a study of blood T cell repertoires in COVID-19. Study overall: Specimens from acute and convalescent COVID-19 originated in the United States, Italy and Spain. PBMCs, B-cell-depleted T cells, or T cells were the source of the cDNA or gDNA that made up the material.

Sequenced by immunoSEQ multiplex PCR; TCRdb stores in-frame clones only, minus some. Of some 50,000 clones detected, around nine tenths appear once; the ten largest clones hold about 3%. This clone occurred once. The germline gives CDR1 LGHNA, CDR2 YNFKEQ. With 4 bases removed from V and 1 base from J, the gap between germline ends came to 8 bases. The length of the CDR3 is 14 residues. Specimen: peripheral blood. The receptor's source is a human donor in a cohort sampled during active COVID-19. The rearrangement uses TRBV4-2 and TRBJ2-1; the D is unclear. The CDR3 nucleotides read TGTGCCAGCAGCCTCAGGAATTCCTACAATGAGCAGTTCTTC. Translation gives CASSLRNSYNEQFF.